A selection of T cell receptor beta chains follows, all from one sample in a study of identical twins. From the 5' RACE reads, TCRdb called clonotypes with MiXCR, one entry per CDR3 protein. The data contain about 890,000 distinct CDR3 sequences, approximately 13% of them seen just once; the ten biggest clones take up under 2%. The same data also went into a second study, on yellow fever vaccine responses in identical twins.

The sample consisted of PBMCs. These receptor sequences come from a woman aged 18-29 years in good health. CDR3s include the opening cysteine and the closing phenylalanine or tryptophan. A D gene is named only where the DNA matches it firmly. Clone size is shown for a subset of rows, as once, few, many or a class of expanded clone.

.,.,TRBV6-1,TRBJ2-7,TGTGCCAGCAGTGAAGCGAGAGACAGACCCTCCTACGAGCAGTACTTC,CASSEARDRPSYEQYF
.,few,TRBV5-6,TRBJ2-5,TGTGCCAGCAGCTTGGCTTTGGGGGGCGCGGGAGAGACCCAGTACTTC,CASSLALGGAGETQYF
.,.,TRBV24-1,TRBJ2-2,TGTGCCACCAGTGTAGGGCAGAACACCGGGGAGCTGTTTTTT,CATSVGQNTGELFF
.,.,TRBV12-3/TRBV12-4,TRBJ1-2,TGTGCCAGCAGTTTAGCTGGCGGGTTCCATGGCTACACCTTC,CASSLAGGFHGYTF
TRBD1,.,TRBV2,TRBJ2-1,TGTGCCGGGACAGGTTACAATGAGCAGTTCTTC,CAGTGYNEQFF
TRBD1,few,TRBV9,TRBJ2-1,TGTGCCAGCACCGGGACAGGGTCAATGTCCGATGAGCAGTTCTTC,CASTGTGSMSDEQFF
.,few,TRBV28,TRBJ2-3,TGTGCCAGCAGTTTCGCCCTGGGGGCGGGTGGAGATACGCAGTATTTT,CASSFALGAGGDTQYF
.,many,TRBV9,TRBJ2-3,TGTGCCAGCAGCGCGACCTACGGGAAGACAGATACGCAGTATTTT,CASSATYGKTDTQYF
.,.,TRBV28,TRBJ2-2,TGTGCCAGCAGTTCCACAGACGGGAACACCGGGGAGCTGTTTTTT,CASSSTDGNTGELFF
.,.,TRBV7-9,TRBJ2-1,TGTGCCAGCAGCCCGCGGGAAGAGCAGTTCTTC,CASSPREEQFF
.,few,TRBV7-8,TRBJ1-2,TGTGCCAGCAGCTTGGCCATAGGGCCCCCATATGGCTACACCTTC,CASSLAIGPPYGYTF
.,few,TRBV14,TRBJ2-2,TGTGCCAGCAGCCACGGCAGACTAAACACCGGGGAGCTGTTTTTT,CASSHGRLNTGELFF
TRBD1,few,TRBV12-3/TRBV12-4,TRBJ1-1,TGTGCCAGCAGTCCCCGGACAGGGGGCGCCTGGACTGAAGCTTTCTTT,CASSPRTGGAWTEAFF
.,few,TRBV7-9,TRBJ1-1,TGTGCCAGCAGCTTAGGGAAGACAGGAAGTACTGAAGCTTTCTTT,CASSLGKTGSTEAFF
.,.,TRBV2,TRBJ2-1,TGTGCCAGCAGTGGTGGGAGCCCTTCCGGGAATGAGCAGTTCTTC,CASSGGSPSGNEQFF
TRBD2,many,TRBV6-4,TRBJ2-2,TGTGCCAGCAGTGCCCTAGCGGATAACGGGGAGCTGTTTTTT,CASSALADNGELFF